This record concerns one TCR beta chain sequence. Its antigen is as yet unknown. The sample comes from a study of CD8 T cells in ankylosing spondylitis. Findings and caveats of the study: Characteristic of ankylosing spondylitis blood, it appeared, was a TCR beta motif comprising several highly homologous variants. Disease-linked clones displayed a CD8+ phenotype and appeared relatively rarely in peripheral blood. Earlier studies detected some motif variants in reactive arthritis synovial fluid and blood.

Germline V CDR1 and CDR2: SGHDT, YYEEEE. This CDR3 has 14 amino acids. V shed 2 bases and J shed 5 bases, with 10 bases lying between them. TCRdb used MiXCR to reprocess the 5' RACE reads, holding one entry per CDR3 protein. The sample consists of approximately 500,000 distinct CDR3 sequences, 10% to 15% of them appearing once. V and J are TRBV5-6 and TRBJ2-2; D possibly corresponds to TRBD1 (5 bases). This receptor was taken from a male donor with ankylosing spondylitis. The material sequenced was blood, either unsorted or a sorted T cell fraction (not recorded which). In DNA form, the CDR3 reads TGTGCCAGCAGCTTTGACAGCACGACCGGGGAGCTGTTTTTT. Translating gives CASSFDSTTGELFF.